The present T cell receptor beta chain was sequenced within a study of shared clonotypes between healthy human individuals. The study's findings and limits: Despite large depth, sorted-subset datasets appeared incompletely sequenced. Only blood samples were collected, and tissue repertoires likely differ.

Every donor was a Caucasian adult from Nashville, Tennessee. Sequenced by immunoSEQ multiplex PCR; TCRdb stores in-frame clones only, minus some. This sample has roughly 2,500,000 clones, with 80% to 95% found just once. The CDR3 covers 18 residues. Per the germline V gene, CDR1 is MNHNS and CDR2 is SASEGT. Trimming stripped 1 base from V and 1 base from J, with 19 bases between. Regarding this clone: Its antigen is unknown.

The source is a man aged 18 to 30 in good health. Some clones in this sample may be carry-over from other donors' samples. The sample taken for sequencing was naive CD4+ T cells from PBMCs. Subset specified: CD45RA+ positively selected. The chain joins TRBV6-1 to TRBJ2-5; D is unresolved. CDR3 DNA: TGTGCCAGCAGTGAAGATAGTCAAGTAGAACAGACCCAAGAGACCCAGTACTTC. Its translation: CASSEDSQVEQTQETQYF.